The source of this T cell receptor beta chain is a study of blood T cell repertoires in COVID-19 (dated by TCRdb to 2020 to 2021). Notes on the research overall: The collaborator samples originated in the United States, Italy and Spain and spanned the acute and convalescent phases of COVID-19. Where available, HLA class I and class II types were taken from metadata supplied by the sample provider and were not determined by assay-based typing. Subjects who had been exposed to COVID-19, were actively infected with it, or had recovered from it provided the deeply sampled blood TCRbeta repertoires that made up the dataset. The sample metadata nearly always contained a de-identified subject ID, COVID-19 status, age in years and sex. The repertoires were released in a freely available public database meant as a resource for research on the immune response to SARS-CoV-2. The prospective study material was composed of cDNA or gDNA derived from T cells, B-cell-depleted T cells, or PBMCs. The samples were drawn from the first 160 participants of the ongoing ImmuneRACE study and from under 1,500 subjects provided by 6 global collaborators.

This clone was recorded once. Its recognized antigen is unknown. Base qualities are not at hand, and no much larger clone is one base apart. Taken from the germline V gene, the CDR1 and CDR2 loops are SGHTA and FQGTGA. At the junction V is shortened by 3 bases and J by 7 bases; bases outside the gene matches: 10. The CDR3 has 16 amino acids, counting the end cysteine and phenylalanine. The only DNA kept is the CDR3, 48 bases in frame from the first base. TCRbeta CDR3 regions were amplified from genomic DNA by means of the immunoSEQ Assay, a bias-controlled multiplex PCR. The original methods were these. Within the assay, amplification of reference gene primers was used to estimate how many nucleated cells each sample contained. To quantify the absolute abundance of each unique TCRbeta CDR3 rearrangement, sequence reads were collapsed and filtered. For each sample, productive Simpson clonality was calculated by taking the square root of Simpson's diversity index across productive rearrangements. What TCRdb holds here is the immuneACCESS table cut down to in-frame rearrangements. Part of the clones is not present; checked against another copy, under half of the missing clones reflect an unresolved V gene, and the others are unexplained. The V and J calls and clone size are taken from that table; D and trimming were inferred from the DNA. The table for this sample lists a few hundred thousand clones; roughly 90% of them were counted only once. The ten largest clonotypes hold 2.5% to 3% of the sample.

Participants in the prospective study were aged roughly 18 to 100 years, lived in some 24 United States geographic areas, and enrolled through a virtual design. In the prospective study, participants were assigned to cohorts based on the clinical history participants reported in a screening survey and a study questionnaire. Recovered participants in ImmuneRACE Cohort 3 were defined by two consecutive negative NP/OP PCR tests, clearance by a healthcare professional, or resolution of symptoms. Each participant in the prospective study had whole blood, serum and a nasopharyngeal or oropharyngeal swab collected by mobile phlebotomists. Over an approximately 2-month period, participants in the prospective study had the option of providing additional blood draws and questionnaires. Prospective study blood samples were shipped either frozen or at room temperature before DNA extraction. What the authors observed across the whole study: How much clinical and demographic metadata was included differed by source and by participant, and the metadata was provided uncurated.

This receptor chain uses TRBV7-3 and TRBJ1-5, with 9 bases in between that match TRBD1. The sequencing input was PBMCs or T cells enriched from blood (not recorded which). The sequence derives from a woman aged 25 to 39 who had recovered from COVID-19. The CDR3 amino acid sequence is: CASSFGGGQGRQPQHF. The DNA sequence is given as TGTGCCAGCAGCTTCGGTGGCGGACAGGGGAGGCAGCCCCAGCATTTT.